This TCR beta chain was obtained from a study of T cells after posttransplantation cyclophosphamide. Study-wide results and limits: Later post-transplant blood repertoires were often dominated by donor CD8+ memory clones.

Treatment was busulfan-fludarabine conditioning, a marrow graft, and cyclophosphamide on days +3 and +4. For this clone: The antigen is unknown.

Clones were sequenced by immunoSEQ multiplex PCR, and TCRdb holds only the in-frame ones, with some missing. The sample has some 4,500 clones, roughly 82% seen once; the top ten hold roughly 18%. The sample consisted of PBMCs, taken 86 days after allogeneic stem cell transplant with posttransplant cyclophosphamide. The TCR originated in a male patient aged 45 to 59 who received an allogeneic stem cell transplant from an unrelated donor, was CMV-positive, and had acute GVHD only. Some T cells may be provided by the graft donor.

Here the CDR3 reads CASSLETSGRSGELFF. For the CDR3, the DNA is TGTGCCAGCAGTTTGGAGACTAGCGGGAGATCCGGGGAGCTGTTTTTT. This chain connects TRBV27 to TRBJ2-2; 12 bases match TRBD2. This CDR3 spans 16 amino acids. J gave up 6 bases and V 3 bases, and 5 bases lay outside the gene matches. Germline values: CDR1 MNHEY, CDR2 SMNVEV (reference sequence).